Listed here is a single T cell receptor beta chain. This specimen belongs to a study of cytomegalovirus exposure and HLA in healthy donors. Per germline, CDR1 LNHDA and CDR2 SQIVND (reference sequence). The CDR3 extends over 14 amino acids. V was trimmed by 6 bases and J by 2 bases, leaving 11 bases between them. Only in-frame clones appear in the TCRdb table, and some are missing; sequencing was by immunoSEQ multiplex PCR. The data contain more than 95,000 clones, around 90% of them singletons. Sequenced input: PBMCs. This sequence originates from a woman aged 18-29 years in good health and CMV-seronegative. The V and J genes are TRBV19 and TRBJ1-5, with D uncertain. This CDR3 is CASSPIAGNQPQHF. The CDR3, as DNA: TGTGCCAGTAGCCCTATCGCGGGCAATCAGCCCCAGCATTTT.